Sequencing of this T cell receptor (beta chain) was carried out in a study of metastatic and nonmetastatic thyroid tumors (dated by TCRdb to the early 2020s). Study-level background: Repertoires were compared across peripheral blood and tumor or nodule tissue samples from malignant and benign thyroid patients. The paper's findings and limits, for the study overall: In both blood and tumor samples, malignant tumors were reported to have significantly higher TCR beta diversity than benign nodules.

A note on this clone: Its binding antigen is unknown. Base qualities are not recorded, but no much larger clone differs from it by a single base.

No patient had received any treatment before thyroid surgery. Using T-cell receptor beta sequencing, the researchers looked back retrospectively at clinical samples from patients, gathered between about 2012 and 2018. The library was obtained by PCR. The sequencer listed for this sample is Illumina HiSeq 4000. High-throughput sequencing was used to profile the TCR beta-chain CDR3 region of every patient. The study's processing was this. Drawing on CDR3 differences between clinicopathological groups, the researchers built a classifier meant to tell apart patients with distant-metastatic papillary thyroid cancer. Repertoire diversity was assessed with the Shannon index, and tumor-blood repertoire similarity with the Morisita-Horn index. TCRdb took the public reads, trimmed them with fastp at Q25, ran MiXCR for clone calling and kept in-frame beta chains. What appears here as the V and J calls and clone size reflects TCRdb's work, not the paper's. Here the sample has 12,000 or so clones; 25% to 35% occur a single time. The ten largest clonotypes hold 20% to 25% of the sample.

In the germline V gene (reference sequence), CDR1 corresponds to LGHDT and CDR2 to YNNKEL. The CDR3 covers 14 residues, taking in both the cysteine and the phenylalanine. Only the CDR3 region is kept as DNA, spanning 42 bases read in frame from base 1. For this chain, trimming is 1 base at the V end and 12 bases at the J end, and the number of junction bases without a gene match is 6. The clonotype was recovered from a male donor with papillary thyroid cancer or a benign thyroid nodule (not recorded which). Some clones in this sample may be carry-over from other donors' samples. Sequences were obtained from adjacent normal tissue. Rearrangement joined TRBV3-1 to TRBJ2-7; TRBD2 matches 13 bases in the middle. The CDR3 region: CASSQGGTSGDRYF. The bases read TGTGCCAGCAGCCAAGGTGGGACTAGCGGGGATCGGTACTTC.